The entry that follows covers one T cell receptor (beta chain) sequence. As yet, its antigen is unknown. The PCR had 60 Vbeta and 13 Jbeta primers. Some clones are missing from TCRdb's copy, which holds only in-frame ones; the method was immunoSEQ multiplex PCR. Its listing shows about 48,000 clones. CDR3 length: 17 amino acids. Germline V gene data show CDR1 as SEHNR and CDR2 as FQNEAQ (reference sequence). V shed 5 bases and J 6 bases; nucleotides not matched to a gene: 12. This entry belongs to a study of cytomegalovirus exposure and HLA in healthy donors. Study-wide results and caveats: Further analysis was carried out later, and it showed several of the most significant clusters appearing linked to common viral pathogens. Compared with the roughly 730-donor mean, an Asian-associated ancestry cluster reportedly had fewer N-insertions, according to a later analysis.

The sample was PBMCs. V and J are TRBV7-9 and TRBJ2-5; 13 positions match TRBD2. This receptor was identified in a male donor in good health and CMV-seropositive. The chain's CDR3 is CASSPGLAGDRYKTQYF. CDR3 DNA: TGTGCCAGCAGCCCCGGACTAGCGGGGGATCGATATAAGACCCAGTACTTC.